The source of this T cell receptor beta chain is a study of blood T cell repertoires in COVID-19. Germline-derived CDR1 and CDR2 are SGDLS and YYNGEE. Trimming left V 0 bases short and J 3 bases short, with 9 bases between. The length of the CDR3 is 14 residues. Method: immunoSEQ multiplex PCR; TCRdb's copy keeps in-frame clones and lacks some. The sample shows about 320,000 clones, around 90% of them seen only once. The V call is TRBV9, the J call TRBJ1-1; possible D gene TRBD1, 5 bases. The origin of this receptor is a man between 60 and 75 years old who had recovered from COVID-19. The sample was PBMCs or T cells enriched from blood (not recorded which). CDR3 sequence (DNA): TGTGCCAGCAGCGTAGGAGACAGCTACACTGAAGCTTTCTTT. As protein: CASSVGDSYTEAFF.